The TCR beta chain under discussion was sequenced for a study of T cells in Graves' hyperthyroidism and ophthalmopathy. Findings and limits, study-wide: Stable hyperthyroidism and ophthalmopathy were separated using 13 V-J signatures.

The CDR3 is 15 amino acids. V was shortened by 6 bases and J by 4 bases, with 15 bases between the two germline ends. Per the germline V gene, CDR1 is MGHRA and CDR2 is YSYEKL. Only a few counts were recorded for this clonotype. Its specificity is not known. RNA transcripts gave rise to amplified TCR beta CDR3 regions. TCR CDR3 underwent first-round RT-PCR with the HTBI primer set. MiXCR, applied by TCRdb to the multiplex PCR reads, yields one record per CDR3 protein. Of a few hundred thousand distinct CDR3 sequences in the sample, 25% were seen once. Stability of Graves' hyperthyroidism was defined as absent ophthalmopathy progression within 18 months.

The gene calls are TRBV4-1 and TRBJ2-2; the D call may be TRBD1 or TRBD2 (5 bases each). This TCR was sampled from a man aged 50 to 59 with Graves' hyperthyroidism. Source material: blood. The CDR3 reads CASRPLERGTGELFF. CDR3 in DNA: TGCGCCAGCAGACCACTAGAGAGGGGCACCGGGGAGCTGTTTTTT.